This record looks at one T cell receptor beta chain sequence and its context. V was pared by 7 bases and J by 2 bases, with 12 bases between. The CDR3 covers 13 residues. Germline assignment: CDR1 MDHEN and CDR2 SYDVKM. The data derive from a study of blood T cell repertoires in COVID-19. Methods used by the authors: For nucleated cells, counts were estimated from reference gene primer amplification. Using immunoSEQ multiplex PCR, the repertoire was profiled, and TCRdb retains in-frame clones only, with some absent. V, J and clone size were drawn from that table, and D and trimming were deduced from the DNA. The sample yields almost 55,000 clones, approximately 87% seen once.

The clonotype was recovered from a human donor in a cohort sampled during active COVID-19. Sequencing was done on a sample of peripheral blood. V is TRBV28 and J is TRBJ2-7, with a weak D call TRBD1 (5 bases). CDR3 residues: CASKQDRTYEQYF. The CDR3 DNA sequence: TGTGCCAGCAAACAGGACCGGACCTACGAGCAGTACTTC.